This TCR beta chain was retrieved from a study of T cells in Graves' hyperthyroidism and ophthalmopathy. This clonotype was found many times. The V gene end was trimmed by 7 bases and the J gene end by 0 bases; junction bases not matched to a gene: 6. This CDR3 is 14 amino acids long. Germline CDR1 is MDHEN and CDR2 is SYDVKM. What was amplified from RNA transcripts were TCR beta CDR3 regions. HTBI primers were employed in a first-round RT-PCR of the TCR CDR3. TCRdb called the multiplex PCR reads again in MiXCR, with one record for every CDR3 protein. This sample has roughly 700,000 distinct CDR3 sequences, with around 15% found just once. Reasons for excluding patients were uncontrolled infection, other autoimmune disease, pregnancy or lactation.

The sample was blood. This TCR came from a woman aged 18-29 years with Graves' hyperthyroidism. This chain links TRBV28 with TRBJ2-7, with TRBD2 matching 7 bases. The CDR3 region is CASKEAGTSYEQYF. The CDR3 DNA sequence: TGTGCCAGCAAGGAAGCGGGGACCTCCTACGAGCAGTACTTC.